Shown below are 27 T cell receptor beta chains from a single sample sequenced in a study of metastatic and nonmetastatic thyroid tumors. TCRdb re-called clones via MiXCR from the PCR reads. The top ten hold 25% to 35% of the sample, which has 20,000 to 25,000 clones, around 21% seen once. Nobody among the patients had been given any treatment before thyroid surgery. Sequencing was performed on blood. The receptors here all came from a female donor with papillary thyroid cancer or a benign thyroid nodule (not recorded which). Some clones in this sample may be carry-over from other donors' samples.

This clone was counted at least ten times. V usage is TRBV12-3 or TRBV12-4 and J usage is TRBJ2-4; TRBD2 aligns across 8 bases. This CDR3 has 14 residues. J gave up 5 bases and V 6 bases, and 6 bases lay outside the gene matches. CDR3 amino acids: CASSPGLDENIQYF. The CDR3 region has the DNA TGTGCCAGCAGCCCGGGACTAGACGAAAACATTCAGTACTTC.

As for this clone: Germline is not matched at one junction end, which may reflect a read error. V gene TRBV28 combines with J gene TRBJ2-5; perhaps TRBD2 as D (5 bases). The CDR3 covers 12 residues. Germline V gives CDR1 MDHEN, CDR2 SYDVKM. The DNA for the CDR3 is TGTGCCAGCAATACCGGTGGGGAGACGCAGTACTTC. It specifies CASNTGGETQYF.

This clone was counted ten times or more. A clone one base away is much larger, so this may be a read error. The same CDR3 also results from other DNA sequences found in this sample. V gene TRBV28 combines with J gene TRBJ2-7, with D uncertain. CDR3 length equals 12 residues. The germline gives CDR1 MDHEN, CDR2 SYDVKM. V was pared by 6 bases and J by 0 bases, with 6 bases between. The CDR3 DNA reads TGTGCCAGCAGATCCAGCTCCTACGAGCAGTACTTC. It codes for CASRSSSYEQYF. The full variable domain, with the rest looked up from reference TRBV28 and TRBJ2-7, is DVKVTQSSRYLVKRTGEKVFLECVQDMDHENMFWYRQDPGLGLRLIYFSYDVKMKEKGDIPEGYSVSREKKERFSLILESASTNQTSMYLCASRSSSYEQYFGPGTRLTVT.

At least ten counts were recorded for this clone. The CDR3 loop is CASSKGRQFEKLFF. The CDR3 region has the DNA TGTGCCAGCAGCAAAGGTCGACAGTTTGAAAAACTGTTTTTT. This rearrangement joins TRBV27 to TRBJ1-4; D is possibly TRBD1 (5 bases). CDR3 length: 14 amino acids. Trimming removed 6 bases at V and 7 bases at J, with 15 bases between. Germline loops: CDR1 MNHEY, CDR2 SMNVEV (reference sequence).

This clone was counted only a few times. This may arise from a read error, as a much more abundant clone is one base away. The rearrangement links TRBV5-8 to TRBJ2-7, with 7 bases lining up with TRBD1. Trimming took 7 bases from V and 3 from J; bases not matched to a gene: 4. The CDR3 sequence is 12 residues long. Germline CDR1 is SGHTS and CDR2 is YDEGEE. CDR3 region: CASGRQGYEQYF. The CDR3 region has the DNA TGTGCCAGCGGCCGACAGGGCTACGAGCAGTACTTC.

This chain links TRBV11-2 with TRBJ2-2; TRBD2 matches at 9 bases. Losses at the gene ends were 3 bases for V and 4 bases for J; bases not matched to a gene: 3. CDR1 and CDR2 (germline): SGHAT, FQNNGV. The CDR3 totals 15 residues. CDR3 nucleotides: TGTGCCAGCAGCTTTCTAGCGGGGCCCACCGGGGAGCTGTTTTTT. Translation gives CASSFLAGPTGELFF.

The J gene is TRBJ1-2, the V gene TRBV7-8; D is uncertain. The CDR3 is 17 amino acids. Germline CDR1 and CDR2: SGHVS and FQNEAQ. The V and J ends lost 4 bases and 0 bases respectively, with 18 bases between them. For the CDR3, the DNA is TGTGCCAGCAGCTCAGGTCGATGGCTTCCATCTAACTATGGCTACACCTTC. Amino acids: CASSSGRWLPSNYGYTF.

This clone was seen at least ten times. The V call is TRBV9, the J call TRBJ1-3, with unresolved D. Germline V gene sequence: CDR1 SGDLS, CDR2 YYNGEE. CDR3 length equals 13 residues. V was shortened by 4 bases and J by 3 bases, with 8 bases between the two germline ends. The CDR3 coding sequence is TGTGCCAGCAGCATCCAAGGTGGAAACACCATATATTTT. This gives the protein CASSIQGGNTIYF. Variable domain in full (rest from reference TRBV9 and TRBJ1-3): DSGVTQTPKHLITATGQRVTLRCSPRSGDLSVYWYQQSLDQGLQFLIQYYNGEERAKGNILERFSAQQFPDLHSELNLSSLELGDSALYFCASSIQGGNTIYFGEGSWLTVV.

This clone was observed a handful of times. CDR3 DNA sequence: TGTGCCAGCAGTGAAGACGGGAGGAAAGGAAACACCATATATTTT. Its translation: CASSEDGRKGNTIYF. This chain uses TRBV2 with TRBJ1-3; D not resolved. The CDR3 covers 15 residues. CDR1 and CDR2 from the germline V gene are SNHLY and FYNNEI. V lost 1 base, J lost 4 bases, and 11 bases lay in between.

This clone was counted ten times or more. The chain links TRBV12-3 or TRBV12-4 to TRBJ1-5, with D possibly TRBD1 on 5 matching bases. V was cut by 0 bases and J by 5 bases, with 8 bases left in between. The CDR3 consists of 14 residues. For the CDR3, the DNA is TGTGCCAGCAGTTTAGCGGGCAGGGATCAGCCCCAGCATTTT. Translation: CASSLAGRDQPQHF.

This clone was recorded at least ten times. The junction does not match germline at one end; this may be a read error. The rearrangement uses TRBV7-2 and TRBJ2-1; 10 nucleotides match TRBD2. CDR1 and CDR2 from the germline V gene are SGHTA and FQGNSA. The CDR3 extends over 15 amino acids. CDR3 region: CASSLAGVSYNEQFF. DNA of the CDR3: TGTGCCAGCAGCCTAGCGGGAGTATCCTACAATGAGCAGTTCTTC.

This clone was observed at least ten times. The V and J genes are TRBV28 and TRBJ1-2, with D uncertain. The CDR3 is made up of 13 amino acids. Trimming removed 5 bases from V and 4 bases from J, with 11 bases in between. Per the germline V gene, CDR1 is MDHEN and CDR2 is SYDVKM. The CDR3, as DNA: TGTGCCAGCAGTCAAGAAATGACCTATGGCTACACCTTC. This translates into CASSQEMTYGYTF.

At least ten counts were recorded for this clone. The chain is built from TRBV30 and TRBJ1-1; D is perhaps TRBD1 (6 bases). This CDR3 spans 11 amino acids. Trimming pared 3 bases from V and 8 bases from J, leaving 10 bases between. Per the germline V gene, CDR1 is GTSNPN and CDR2 is SVGIG (reference sequence). This chain's CDR3 is CAWRRQEEAFF. DNA of the CDR3: TGTGCCTGGAGGAGACAGGAGGAAGCTTTCTTT. The full variable domain, with the rest looked up from reference TRBV30 and TRBJ1-1, is SQTIHQWPATLVQPVGSPLSLECTVEGTSNPNLYWYRQAAGRGLQLLFYSVGIGQISSEVPQNLSASRPQDRQFILSSKKLLLSDSGFYLCAWRRQEEAFFGQGTRLTVV.

This clone has at least ten counts. This chain joins TRBV20-1 and TRBJ1-5, with D perhaps TRBD1 (6 bases). The V and J ends lost 6 bases and 3 bases respectively, with 18 bases between them. Germline assignment: CDR1 DFQATT and CDR2 SNEGSKA (reference sequence). This CDR3 spans 15 amino acids. As DNA, the CDR3 is TGCAGTGCCATCCAGGGGAACGGGTACAATCAGCCCCAGCATTTT. Its protein is CSAIQGNGYNQPQHF.

This clone was counted between two and nine times. V usage is TRBV2 and J usage is TRBJ2-7, with 10 bases matching TRBD2. This CDR3 is 14 amino acids long. The ends lost 7 bases at V and 3 bases at J; junction bases unmatched: 6. Germline CDR1 SNHLY, CDR2 FYNNEI. This chain's CDR3 is CASKGSSGSYEQYF. Written as DNA, the CDR3 is TGTGCCAGCAAGGGATCTAGCGGGAGCTACGAGCAGTACTTC. Full variable domain (remainder filled in from reference TRBV2 and TRBJ2-7): EPEVTQTPSHQVTQMGQEVILRCVPISNHLYFYWYRQILGQKVEFLVSFYNNEISEKSEIFDDQFSVERPDGSNFTLKIRSTKLEDSAMYFCASKGSSGSYEQYFGPGTRLTVT.

The gene calls are TRBV20-1 and TRBJ2-7, with 7 nucleotides matching TRBD2. Trimming removed 4 bases from V and 3 bases from J; junction bases left unmatched: 15. In germline, CDR1 is DFQATT, CDR2 SNEGSKA (reference sequence). The CDR3 has 16 residues. The CDR3 here is CSATASGMGQVYEQYF. In DNA form, the CDR3 reads TGCAGTGCTACCGCTAGCGGCATGGGGCAGGTCTACGAGCAGTACTTC.

This clone has ten or more counts. The CDR3 DNA reads as TGCAGTGCTAACGATGCGGGGGTTGCCACTGAAGCTTTCTTT. Protein product: CSANDAGVATEAFF. The chain couples TRBV20-1 to TRBJ1-1; D may be TRBD1 (5 bases). The V gene lost 4 bases and the J gene lost 4 bases, with 16 bases spanning the gap. The CDR3 is made up of 14 amino acids. Germline CDR1 is DFQATT and CDR2 is SNEGSKA (reference sequence).

Relative to its sample, this clone is medium-sized (0.01 to 0.1%). The gene calls are TRBV6-1 and TRBJ2-7; 10 nucleotides agree with TRBD2. This CDR3 is built from 15 residues. J was trimmed by 0 bases and V by 6 bases; bases with no gene match: 5. Germline V gene sequence: CDR1 MNHNS, CDR2 SASEGT. The CDR3 spells CASSVGLAASYEQYF. The CDR3 DNA reads as TGTGCCAGCAGCGTTGGACTAGCGGCCTCCTACGAGCAGTACTTC.

This clone was counted at least ten times. V gene TRBV20-1 combines with J gene TRBJ2-3; no clear D gene. The ends were cut back, 5 bases at V and 1 base at J, with 13 bases in the middle. The CDR3 length is 14 residues. Germline CDR1 DFQATT, CDR2 SNEGSKA (reference sequence). The CDR3 DNA follows: TGCAGTGCTGAAAGCGCTCAGGGCACAGATACGCAGTATTTT. Translated: CSAESAQGTDTQYF.

By frequency in the sample, this clone is medium-sized. This chain joins TRBV11-3 and TRBJ2-7; perhaps TRBD2 as D (6 bases). CDR1 is SGHNT and CDR2 is YENEEA in the germline V gene. Deletions cut 1 base from V and 5 bases from J, with 15 bases between. The CDR3 has 15 amino acids. The chain's CDR3 is CASSLVAGTVDEQYF. CDR3 nucleotide sequence: TGTGCCAGCAGCTTAGTGGCAGGGACTGTAGACGAGCAGTACTTC. The full variable domain, in which reference TRBV11-3 and TRBJ2-7 provide the parts outside the CDR3, is EAGVVQSPRYKIIEKKQPVAFWCNPISGHNTLYWYLQNLGQGPELLIRYENEEAVDDSQLPKDRFSAERLKGVDSTLKIQPAELGDSAVYLCASSLVAGTVDEQYFGPGTRLTVT.

The gene calls are TRBV7-9 and TRBJ2-7; D not certain. CDR1 is SEHNR, CDR2 FQNEAQ, per germline (reference sequence). The ends were cut back, 1 base at V and 5 bases at J, with 12 bases in the middle. The CDR3 is 14 residues long. The CDR3 DNA sequence: TGTGCCAGCAGCTTAGGGCTTGCACATGACGAGCAGTACTTC. It translates to CASSLGLAHDEQYF.

Ten or more counts support this clone. The chain has TRBV5-1 and TRBJ1-1; 10 bases agree with TRBD1. The CDR3 runs to 15 residues. The V gene end was trimmed by 4 bases and the J gene end by 4 bases; junction bases not matched to a gene: 7. Germline V gives CDR1 SGHRS, CDR2 YFSETQ. The CDR3 DNA follows: TGCGCCAGCAGCCTAAGAGGACAGGGGGGCACTGAAGCTTTCTTT. It encodes CASSLRGQGGTEAFF.

As for this clone: A clone one base away is much larger, so this may be a read error. The CDR3 end shows no conserved phenylalanine or tryptophan, and so a read error is likely. The chain is built from TRBV5-4 and TRBJ2-7, with TRBD2 matching over 7 bases. V trimming: 7 bases; J trimming: 6 bases; junction bases outside the gene matches: 13. Germline CDR1 and CDR2: SGHNT and YYREEE (reference sequence). The CDR3 length is 14 residues. The CDR3 nucleotides are TGTGCCAGCGGGTCGGGAGGTCTGCAAAGCGAGCAGTACCTC. Its protein product is CASGSGGLQSEQYL.

In this sample, this clone turned up many times. The chain uses TRBV20-1 and TRBJ1-2; 7 bases line up with TRBD1. CDR3 size: 18 residues. V lost 0 bases and J lost 0; bases outside the gene matches: 13. CDR1 and CDR2 (germline): DFQATT, SNEGSKA (reference sequence). In nucleotides, the CDR3 is TGCAGTGCTAGAGATCCACTACAGGGGTATGTTGCTAACTATGGCTACACCTTC. Protein sequence: CSARDPLQGYVANYGYTF.

This chain joins TRBV3-1 and TRBJ2-7; possible D gene TRBD1, 5 bases. Trimming stripped 2 bases from V and 0 bases from J, with 11 bases between. From germline, CDR1 is LGHDT and CDR2 YNNKEL (reference sequence). The CDR3 has 15 amino acids. CDR3 nucleotide sequence: TGTGCCAGCAGCCAATTCGGACAAGCCTCCTACGAGCAGTACTTC. It yields the protein CASSQFGQASYEQYF.

The V gene is TRBV27, the J gene TRBJ1-2; D is perhaps TRBD1 (5 bases). CDR1 is MNHEY, CDR2 SMNVEV, per germline (reference sequence). This CDR3 region has 13 residues. The V end was cut by 7 bases, the J end by 9 bases, with 18 bases between. CDR3 amino acids: CASKTEGECCYTF. The CDR3 bases are TGTGCCAGCAAAACGGAAGGGGAATGTTGCTACACCTTC.

This clone is classed as medium-sized. This rearrangement joins TRBV28 to TRBJ2-7, with 9 bases identical to TRBD1. After removal of 5 bases from V and 6 bases from J, the junction contained 8 bases not matched to a gene. CDR3 size: 14 residues. Germline CDR1 MDHEN, CDR2 SYDVKM. CDR3 sequence (DNA): TGTGCCAGCAGTATACAGGGGGCGCGTGGCGAGCAGTACTTC. Encoded protein: CASSIQGARGEQYF.